The 12 T cell receptor beta chains below come from one sample, sequenced in a study of early T cells in non-severe SARS-CoV-2 infection. Via MiXCR, TCRdb re-called the 5' RACE reads, giving one row per CDR3 protein. The table lists 35,000 to 45,000 distinct CDR3 sequences, 9.5% to 15% of them singletons. Sequences were obtained from whole blood. The receptors originated from an adult who was a healthcare worker with PCR-confirmed SARS-CoV-2 infection or an uninfected control (not recorded which).

This clonotype was seen at least ten times. This chain uses TRBV7-9 with TRBJ2-7; the match to TRBD2 covers 7 bases. J gave up 0 bases and V 10 bases, and 6 bases lay outside the gene matches. In germline, CDR1 is SEHNR, CDR2 FQNEAQ (reference sequence). The CDR3 is made up of 13 amino acids. The CDR3 here is CATSRDYSYEQYF. CDR3 coding DNA: TGTGCCACCTCCCGGGACTACTCCTACGAGCAGTACTTC.

V and J are TRBV3-1 and TRBJ2-3, with 12 positions matching TRBD2. From germline, CDR1 is LGHDT and CDR2 YNNKEL (reference sequence). V shed 4 bases, J shed 6 bases, and the junction held 8 bases outside the gene matches. The CDR3 spans 16 residues. CDR3 in amino acids: CASSLLTSGSGDTQYF. CDR3 bases: TGTGCCAGCAGCCTATTGACTAGCGGGAGTGGTGATACGCAGTATTTT.

This clonotype was seen repeatedly, ten times or more. The V call is TRBV5-6, the J call TRBJ2-6; maybe TRBD1 (5 bases). V lost 4 bases to trimming and J lost 2 bases, with 10 bases between them. Per germline, CDR1 SGHDT and CDR2 YYEEEE. This CDR3 region has 15 residues. This chain's CDR3 is CASSLRAPGANVLTF. CDR3 DNA sequence: TGTGCCAGCAGCCTCAGGGCACCTGGGGCCAACGTCCTGACTTTC.

The table lists this clonotype with many counts. The CDR3 loop reads CASSQAPGNEKLFF. The CDR3 nucleotides read TGTGCCAGCAGTCAGGCCCCCGGGAATGAAAAACTGTTTTTT. This chain links TRBV6-5 with TRBJ1-4; D not resolved. The V gene lost 5 bases and the J gene lost 5 bases, with 12 bases spanning the gap. The germline V gene has CDR1 MNHEY and CDR2 SVGAGI. CDR3 length: 14 residues.

This clonotype appeared a few times. The chain couples TRBV27 to TRBJ1-1; no clear D gene. CDR3 size: 12 residues. With 8 bases removed from V and 6 bases from J, the gap between germline ends came to 13 bases. Per germline, CDR1 MNHEY and CDR2 SMNVEV (reference sequence). The CDR3 protein is CASGIQRAEAFF. CDR3 DNA: TGTGCCAGCGGGATCCAACGGGCTGAAGCTTTCTTT.

The chain uses TRBV7-6 and TRBJ2-4; the D is unclear. Germline V gives CDR1 SGHVS, CDR2 FNYEAQ. V lost 5 bases, J lost 7 bases, and 12 bases lay in between. The CDR3 is 13 residues long. The CDR3 bases are TGTGCCAGCAGCCCCGGCAGGACCAACATTCAGTACTTC. Translating it yields CASSPGRTNIQYF.

This clonotype was picked up many times. The gene calls are TRBV7-9 and TRBJ2-2; maybe TRBD1 (7 bases). The CDR3 is 15 amino acids. V was shortened by 4 bases and J by 2 bases, with 11 bases between the two germline ends. Germline V gene lookup returns CDR1 SEHNR and CDR2 FQNEAQ (reference sequence). This chain's CDR3 is CASSSTGTNTGELFF. The CDR3 DNA follows: TGTGCCAGCAGCTCGACAGGGACTAACACCGGGGAGCTGTTTTTT.

This chain uses TRBV6-2 or TRBV6-3 with TRBJ2-7; the D is unclear. V was cut by 5 bases and J by 6 bases, with 11 bases left in between. The CDR3 has 12 residues. In germline, CDR1 is MNHEY, CDR2 SVGEGT. The CDR3 loop is CASSPRLREQYF. The DNA of the CDR3 is TGTGCCAGCAGTCCCCGACTCCGCGAGCAGTACTTC.

This clonotype was counted ten times or more. The V and J genes are TRBV20-1 and TRBJ1-2; D unclear. V dropped 1 base and J dropped 3 bases, with 12 bases sitting between them. There are 14 residues in the CDR3. Germline CDR1 is DFQATT and CDR2 is SNEGSKA (reference sequence). In DNA, the CDR3 is TGCAGTGCTAGAGGCCCTATGGGAGACTATGGCTACACCTTC. This encodes CSARGPMGDYGYTF.

This clonotype was seen many times. The chain combines TRBV20-1 with TRBJ1-1, with D hard to call. The germline gives CDR1 DFQATT, CDR2 SNEGSKA (reference sequence). This CDR3 contains 12 residues. Trimming removed 3 bases from V and 6 bases from J, with 11 bases in between. Here the CDR3 DNA reads TGCAGTGCTAGCCAGCTCTATTCTGAAGCTTTCTTT. This gives the protein CSASQLYSEAFF.

This clonotype was recorded at least ten times. This sequence joins TRBV5-6 and TRBJ2-7; TRBD2 matches at 7 bases. The CDR3 length is 14 residues. Germline V lookup: CDR1 SGHDT, CDR2 YYEEEE. The trim removed 4 bases at V and 6 bases at J, leaving 10 bases unmatched. CDR3 sequence reads: CASSLTSNLGEQYF. The CDR3, as DNA: TGTGCCAGCAGCCTGACTAGCAACCTCGGCGAGCAGTACTTC.

The table lists this clonotype with a few counts. The J gene is TRBJ2-3, the V gene TRBV28; D tentatively reads TRBD1 or TRBD2 (5 bases each). With 3 bases removed from V and 5 bases from J, the gap between germline ends came to 12 bases. Germline CDR1 reads MDHEN; CDR2 reads SYDVKM. This CDR3 has 14 amino acids. CDR3 in DNA: TGTGCCAGCAGTTTTAGGGACCCGCGAGATACGCAGTATTTT. Its translation: CASSFRDPRDTQYF.